The clone carrying this T cell receptor beta chain was found many times. The antigen is undetermined. This sample is part of a study of T cells in Graves' hyperthyroidism and ophthalmopathy. Study-wide results and limits: The model's output predicted ophthalmopathy at a median of roughly 6 months prior to onset.

With V trimmed by 3 bases and J by 3 bases, 3 bases remained unmatched. Germline V lookup: CDR1 DFQATT, CDR2 SNEGSKA (reference sequence). The CDR3 extends over 15 amino acids. Lactation, pregnancy, other autoimmune disease or uncontrolled infection excluded patients. Amplification of TCR beta CDR3 regions used RNA as the template. The TCR CDR3 first-round RT-PCR relied on the HTBI primer set. TCRdb itself ran the multiplex PCR reads through MiXCR, one entry per CDR3 protein. The table shows over 450,000 distinct CDR3 sequences, with approximately 15% occurring only once. The sequencing sample was made of blood. V and J are TRBV20-1 and TRBJ2-3; 13 positions match TRBD2. The TCR sequence derives from a woman aged 18-35 years with Graves' hyperthyroidism. Written as DNA, the CDR3 is TGCAGTGCTAGCGGACTAGCGGGAGAGACAGATACGCAGTATTTT. It translates to CSASGLAGETDTQYF.